This paragraph reports one T cell receptor beta chain. Which antigen it targets is not known. Base quality data are lacking; no much larger clone is found one base away. Participants in the prospective study were aged roughly 18 to 89 years, lived in approximately 26 United States geographic areas, and enrolled through a virtual design. In the prospective study, participants were assigned to cohorts based on the clinical history participants reported in a screening survey and a study questionnaire. Recovered participants in ImmuneRACE Cohort 3 were defined by two consecutive negative NP/OP PCR tests, clearance by a healthcare professional, or resolution of symptoms. Mobile phlebotomists in the prospective study collected whole blood, serum and a nasopharyngeal or oropharyngeal swab from every participant. Additional blood draws and questionnaires over an approximately 2-month period could optionally be provided by prospective study participants. Blood samples from the prospective study were shipped frozen or at room temperature prior to DNA extraction.

CDR3 length: 13 amino acids, cysteine to phenylalanine. Only the CDR3 part of the read is kept: 39 bases, read in frame from the first base. Relative to germline, V is 7 bases shorter and J is 5 bases shorter, with 12 bases between their ends. Via the germline V gene, CDR1 is ENHRY and CDR2 SYGVKD. This specimen comes from a study of blood T cell repertoires in COVID-19 (dated by TCRdb to about 2020). General notes on the study: The collaborator samples originated in the United States, Italy and Spain and spanned the acute and convalescent phases of COVID-19. Deeply sampled blood TCRbeta repertoires from subjects exposed to, actively infected with, or recovered from COVID-19 were included in the dataset. The repertoires were made available in a free public database intended to serve as a resource for research on the immune response to SARS-CoV-2. The prospective study material was composed of cDNA or gDNA derived from T cells, B-cell-depleted T cells, or PBMCs. Sample metadata almost always included a de-identified subject ID, COVID-19 status, age in years and sex. Samples were obtained from the ongoing ImmuneRACE study (first 160 participants) and from over 1,000 subjects provided by 6 global collaborators. Where available, HLA class I and class II types were taken from metadata supplied by the sample provider and were not determined by assay-based typing. Results the study describes overall, beyond this receptor: The amount of clinical and demographic metadata varied by source and participant and was provided uncurated.

The immunoSEQ Assay, a bias-controlled multiplex PCR, was used to amplify TCRbeta CDR3 regions from genomic DNA. Regarding the original processing steps: The number of nucleated cells in each sample was estimated by amplification of reference gene primers within the assay. Sequence reads were collapsed and filtered to measure the absolute abundance of every unique TCRbeta CDR3 rearrangement. Productive Simpson clonality was computed per sample as the square root of Simpson's diversity index over productive rearrangements. TCRdb mirrors the immuneACCESS table, restricted to in-frame sequences. Some clones are absent from its copies; in checked studies, under half trace to an unresolved V gene, and the reason for the others is unknown. Clone size and the V and J calls come from that table; the DNA yielded D and trimming. The sample table shows approximately 440,000 clones, and roughly 91% are seen once. The ten most abundant clones make up under 0.7% of the sample.

The TCR was taken from a man between 18 and 35 years old who had recovered from COVID-19. This receptor chain uses TRBV10-3 and TRBJ1-5; TRBD1 is a weak D gene call, 6 bases matching. Specimen: PBMCs or T cells enriched from blood (not recorded which). The DNA is as follows: TGTGCCATCACCGAGGACAGATATCAGCCCCAGCATTTT. Its protein reads: CAITEDRYQPQHF.